This T cell receptor (beta chain) originates from a study of breast tumors, draining lymph nodes, adjacent tissues. The lymph nodes were axillary draining lymph nodes from breast cancer patients. CDR3 size: 15 residues. Germline lookup yields CDR1 LNHDA and CDR2 SQIVND (reference sequence). J gave up 7 bases and V 6 bases, and 7 bases lay outside the gene matches. One entry per CDR3 protein, called by TCRdb with MiXCR from the multiplex PCR reads. Counted here are over 70,000 distinct CDR3 sequences, roughly 28% occurring once; the ten biggest clones make up 7.5% to 10%. In this sample, this clonotype turned up many times.

Sequenced material: axillary lymph node tissue. The V call is TRBV19, the J call TRBJ2-7; 15 bases map to TRBD2. This clonotype was obtained from a female donor with breast cancer. Some clones in this sample may be carry-over from other donors' samples. This CDR3 is CASSRTSGRAREQYF. CDR3 in DNA: TGTGCCAGTAGCCGGACTAGCGGGAGGGCCAGGGAGCAGTACTTC.